This paragraph reports one T cell receptor (beta chain). Antigen: not known. The data stem from a study of blood T cells in healthy people across ages. Trimming took 4 bases from V and 2 from J; bases not matched to a gene: 3. CDR3 length equals 15 residues. Per germline, CDR1 SGHRS and CDR2 YFSETQ. A second PCR of roughly 7 to 11 cycles used a sample-barcoded 5' primer and a J-beta primer mix. Via MiXCR, TCRdb re-called the 5' RACE reads, giving one row per CDR3 protein. The table records a few hundred thousand distinct CDR3 sequences, roughly a quarter of them present only once. Findings of the study overall: It was the long-lived donors that had more naive CD4+ cells and higher diversity than aged donors.

The same sample was also used in a study of T cells of mothers and their children. As that report states: Related mother-child pairs shared slightly more overlap than unrelated pairs, but the difference was non-significant.

The sequencing sample was made of blood. The chain couples TRBV5-1 to TRBJ2-6, with 7 bases that match TRBD1. The source of this sequence is a boy younger than 10 in good health. The CDR3 here is CASSQGQPGANVLTF. The CDR3, as DNA: TGCGCCAGCAGCCAGGGACAGCCTGGGGCCAACGTCCTGACTTTC.